A single sample is the source of the 17 T cell receptor beta chains below, sequenced in a study of CD8 T cells in Susac syndrome. With random hexamers, 0.5 to 1 ug RNA was reverse transcribed. One entry per CDR3 protein results from TCRdb running MiXCR on the immunoSEQ multiplex PCR reads. The sample consists of about 80,000 distinct CDR3 sequences, 90% to 95% of them appearing once. Sequences were obtained from CD8+ T cells from PBMCs. The receptor source for this set is a human donor with multiple sclerosis.

V gene TRBV5-6 combines with J gene TRBJ2-1; D possibly matches TRBD1 or TRBD2 (6 bases each). The CDR3 length is 14 residues. Per the germline V gene, CDR1 is SGHDT and CDR2 is YYEEEE. The ends were cut back, 0 bases at V and 6 bases at J, with 10 bases in the middle. CDR3 in DNA: TGTGCCAGCAGCTTGGGGGGGGCGCCCAATGAGCAGTTCTTC. It translates to CASSLGGAPNEQFF.

DNA of the CDR3: TGCAGTGCTAGAGATACCCTCATCAGCTACGAGCAGTACTTC. It codes for CSARDTLISYEQYF. The rearrangement links TRBV20-1 to TRBJ2-7; D is uncertain. Trimming took off 0 bases at V and 3 bases at J, with 12 bases between the two ends. Per the germline V gene, CDR1 is DFQATT and CDR2 is SNEGSKA (reference sequence). This CDR3 comprises 14 residues.

The genes are TRBV27 and TRBJ2-1, with TRBD1 identical over 10 bases. The CDR3 loop spans 16 amino acids. CDR1 MNHEY and CDR2 SMNVEV come from the germline V gene (reference sequence). The trim removed 5 bases at V and 6 bases at J, leaving 10 bases unmatched. In DNA, the CDR3 is TGTGCCAGCAGTCTTCACGACAGGGGGCTTAGCAATGAGCAGTTCTTC. The encoded protein is CASSLHDRGLSNEQFF.

The V gene is TRBV20-1, the J gene TRBJ2-7, with D perhaps matching TRBD1 or TRBD2 (5 bases each). Germline V gene sequence: CDR1 DFQATT, CDR2 SNEGSKA (reference sequence). The V gene lost 0 bases and the J gene lost 3 bases, with 9 bases spanning the gap. The CDR3 totals 13 residues. In DNA form, the CDR3 reads TGCAGTGCTAGAGATCGGGGCGACTACGAGCAGTACTTC. Amino acids: CSARDRGDYEQYF.

DNA for the CDR3: TGTGCCAGTAGTGCCTGGGGACCGATGAACACTGAAGCTTTCTTT. This encodes CASSAWGPMNTEAFF. The chain has TRBV19 and TRBJ1-1, with a weak D call TRBD1 (5 bases). CDR3 length equals 15 residues. Trimming pared 5 bases from V and 0 bases from J, leaving 13 bases between. Germline values: CDR1 LNHDA, CDR2 SQIVND (reference sequence).

V usage is TRBV5-4 and J usage is TRBJ2-3; D may be TRBD1 or TRBD2 (5 bases each). This CDR3 contains 18 residues. The germline CDR1 and CDR2 sequences are SGHNT and YYREEE (reference sequence). Trimming left V 0 bases short and J 2 bases short, with 19 bases between. The CDR3 DNA reads as TGTGCCAGCAGCTTGGCGGGGACCACCCAAAGGACCACAGATACGCAGTATTTT. Translated: CASSLAGTTQRTTDTQYF.

V is TRBV15 and J is TRBJ1-1; a weak D match, TRBD1 (6 bases). The CDR3 covers 14 residues. Germline values: CDR1 LNHNV, CDR2 YYDKDF (reference sequence). Trimming took off 4 bases at V and 4 bases at J, with 13 bases between the two ends. CDR3 amino acids: CATSTQTGTTEAFF. CDR3 DNA sequence: TGTGCCACCAGCACACAAACAGGGACCACTGAAGCTTTCTTT.

The CDR3 bases are TGCAGCGTTTACTTACAGGGAACTGAAGCTTTCTTT. This sequence encodes CSVYLQGTEAFF. The chain is built from TRBV29-1 and TRBJ1-1; TRBD1 is a possible D gene (6 bases). Between the trimmed V and J ends, which lost 5 bases and 5 bases, there was a span of 12 bases. This CDR3 spans 12 amino acids. CDR1 SQVTM and CDR2 ANQGSEA come from the germline V gene. Combining the CDR3 with reference TRBV29-1 and TRBJ1-1 gives the whole variable domain SAVISQKPSRDICQRGTSLTIQCQVDSQVTMMFWYRQQPGQSLTLIATANQGSEATYESGFVIDKFPISRPNLTFSTLTVSNMSPEDSSIYLCSVYLQGTEAFFGQGTRLTVV.

This CDR3 is CASSVDQGQPQHF. Written as DNA, the CDR3 is TGTGCCAGCAGCGTAGATCAAGGTCAGCCCCAGCATTTT. The V and J genes are TRBV9 and TRBJ1-5; D is uncertain. Trimming removed 0 bases at V and 6 bases at J, with 7 bases between. Germline lookup yields CDR1 SGDLS and CDR2 YYNGEE. The CDR3 runs 13 residues.

V gene TRBV6-6 combines with J gene TRBJ1-3; the match to TRBD1 covers 7 bases. Losses at the gene ends were 7 bases for V and 6 bases for J; bases not matched to a gene: 9. The length of the CDR3 is 14 residues. Germline V gene data show CDR1 as MNHNY and CDR2 as SVGAGI (reference sequence). CDR3 region: CASTFRDSVNTIYF. For the CDR3, the DNA is TGTGCCAGCACCTTTCGGGACAGTGTAAACACCATATATTTT.

This chain joins TRBV3-1 and TRBJ2-7; D gene unclear. The V gene's germline CDR1 is LGHDT and CDR2 YNNKEL (reference sequence). There are 13 residues in the CDR3. V lost 1 base to trimming and J lost 3 bases, with 7 bases between them. CDR3 amino acids: CASSQGNYYEQYF. CDR3 nucleotides: TGTGCCAGCAGCCAAGGGAATTACTACGAGCAGTACTTC.

CDR3 loop: CASSPWGTGGNQPQHF. The CDR3 nucleotides read TGTGCCAGCTCACCCTGGGGGACAGGAGGAAATCAGCCCCAGCATTTT. The rearrangement uses TRBV18 and TRBJ1-5, with TRBD1 identical over 8 bases. V lost 3 bases, J lost 4 bases, and 8 bases stayed unmatched. Germline values: CDR1 KGHSH, CDR2 LQKENI. The CDR3 spans 16 residues. Together with reference TRBV18 and TRBJ1-5, the CDR3 gives the full variable domain: NAGVMQNPRHLVRRRGQEARLRCSPMKGHSHVYWYRQLPEEGLKFMVYLQKENIIDESGMPKERFSAEFPKEGPSILRIQQVVRGDSAAYFCASSPWGTGGNQPQHFGDGTRLSIL.

The rearrangement uses TRBV10-2 and TRBJ1-6, with TRBD1 as a possible D gene (6 bases). The V and J ends lost 0 bases and 4 bases respectively, with 10 bases between them. Per germline, CDR1 WSHSY and CDR2 SAAADI. The CDR3 length is 16 residues. The CDR3 DNA reads as TGCGCCAGCAGTGAGTCCTTGGGACATTATAATTCACCCCTCCACTTT. Translation gives CASSESLGHYNSPLHF.

The rearrangement joins TRBV18 to TRBJ2-7; weak D call: TRBD1 (6 bases). The germline CDR1 and CDR2 sequences are KGHSH and LQKENI. The CDR3 sequence is 16 residues long. Trimming removed 0 bases from V and 3 bases from J, with 15 bases in between. The CDR3 loop reads CASSPPAGAQGYEQYF. The CDR3 DNA follows: TGTGCCAGCTCACCACCGGCAGGGGCTCAGGGCTACGAGCAGTACTTC. Combining the CDR3 with reference TRBV18 and TRBJ2-7 gives the whole variable domain NAGVMQNPRHLVRRRGQEARLRCSPMKGHSHVYWYRQLPEEGLKFMVYLQKENIIDESGMPKERFSAEFPKEGPSILRIQQVVRGDSAAYFCASSPPAGAQGYEQYFGPGTRLTVT.

The CDR3 bases are TGTGCCAGCAGTGAGCTCAGGGCAGGCGGCAATCAGCCCCAGCATTTT. Amino acid sequence: CASSELRAGGNQPQHF. The V call is TRBV6-1, the J call TRBJ1-5; a possible D gene is TRBD1 (5 bases). V was clipped by 3 bases and J by 2 bases, with 14 bases between them. This CDR3 is 16 amino acids long. Germline V gene lookup returns CDR1 MNHNS and CDR2 SASEGT.

The chain employs TRBV20-1 and TRBJ2-6, with TRBD2 as a possible D gene (6 bases). The CDR3 is made up of 15 amino acids. The germline V and J ends were trimmed by 3 bases and 1 base, with 10 bases remaining between them. Germline V CDR1 and CDR2: DFQATT, SNEGSKA (reference sequence). The CDR3 protein is CSARVGGSGANVLTF. The CDR3 DNA sequence: TGCAGTGCTAGGGTCGGGGGATCTGGGGCCAACGTCCTGACTTTC.

V and J are TRBV12-3 or TRBV12-4 and TRBJ2-1, with D tentatively TRBD1 or TRBD2 (5 bases each). The CDR3 sequence is 16 residues long. V lost 1 base to trimming and J lost 3 bases, with 13 bases between them. CDR3 nucleotides: TGTGCCAGCAGTTTAGATGGGGACCCCCGCTACAATGAGCAGTTCTTC. It codes for CASSLDGDPRYNEQFF.